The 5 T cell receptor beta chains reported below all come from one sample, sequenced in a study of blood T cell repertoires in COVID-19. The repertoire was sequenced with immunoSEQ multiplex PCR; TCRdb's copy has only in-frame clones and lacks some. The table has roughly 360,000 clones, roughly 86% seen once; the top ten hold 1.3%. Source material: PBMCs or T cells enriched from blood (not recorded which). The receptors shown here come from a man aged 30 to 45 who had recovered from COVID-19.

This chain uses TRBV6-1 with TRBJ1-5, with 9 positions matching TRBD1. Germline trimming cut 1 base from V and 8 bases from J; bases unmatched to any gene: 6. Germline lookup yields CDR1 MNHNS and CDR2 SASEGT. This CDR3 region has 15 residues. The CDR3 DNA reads TGTGCCAGCAGTGAAGGAGGGACAGGGAGAGAGCCCCAGCATTTT. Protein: CASSEGGTGREPQHF.

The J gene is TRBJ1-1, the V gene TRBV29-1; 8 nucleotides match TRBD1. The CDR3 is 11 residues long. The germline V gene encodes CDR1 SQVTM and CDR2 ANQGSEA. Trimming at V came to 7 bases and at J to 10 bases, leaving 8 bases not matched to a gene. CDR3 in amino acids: CSDTGGAGAFF. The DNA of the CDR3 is TGCAGCGACACAGGGGGGGCGGGAGCTTTCTTT.

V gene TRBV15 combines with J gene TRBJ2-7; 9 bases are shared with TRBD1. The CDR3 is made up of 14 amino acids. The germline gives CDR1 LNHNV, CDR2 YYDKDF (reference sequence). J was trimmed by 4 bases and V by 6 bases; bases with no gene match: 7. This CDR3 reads CATSASDRGYEQYF. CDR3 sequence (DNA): TGTGCCACCAGTGCATCGGACAGGGGTTACGAGCAGTACTTC.

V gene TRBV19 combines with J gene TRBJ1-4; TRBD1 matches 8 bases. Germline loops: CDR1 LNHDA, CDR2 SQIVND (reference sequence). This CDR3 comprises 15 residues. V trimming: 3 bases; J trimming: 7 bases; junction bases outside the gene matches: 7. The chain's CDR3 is CASSMGGTGGEKLFF. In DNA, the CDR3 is TGTGCCAGTAGTATGGGCGGGACAGGAGGTGAAAAACTGTTTTTT.

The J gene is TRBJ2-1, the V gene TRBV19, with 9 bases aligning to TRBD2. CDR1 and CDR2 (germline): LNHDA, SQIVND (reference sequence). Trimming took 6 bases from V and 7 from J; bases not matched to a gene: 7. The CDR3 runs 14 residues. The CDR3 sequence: CASRAVAGVNEQFF. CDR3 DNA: TGTGCCAGTAGGGCGGTAGCGGGGGTGAATGAGCAGTTCTTC.